The 15 T cell receptor beta chains below come from one sample, sequenced in a study of human T cells and chemical hapten exposure. TCRdb re-called the RACE reads with MiXCR, one entry per CDR3 protein. The sample has under 400,000 distinct CDR3 sequences, 5% to 6.5% seen once. Time point given: pre-sensitization, week 0. Documented treatment: therapeutic diphenylcyclopropenone sensitization with weekly scalp DPC. Sequencing used whole blood, obtained in connection with sensitization to the hapten diphenylcyclopropenone (DPC). These receptors all stem from a woman aged 45-65 years with alopecia areata. Some clones in this sample may be carry-over from other donors' samples.

This clonotype was seen more than once but under ten times. The chain recombines TRBV18 with TRBJ1-2, with D hard to call. Trimming stripped 0 bases from V and 2 bases from J, with 10 bases between. The CDR3 sequence is 15 residues long. Germline loops: CDR1 KGHSH, CDR2 LQKENI. DNA for the CDR3: TGTGCCAGCTCACCACCGAACAGCCGAAACTATGGCTACACCTTC. Translating gives CASSPPNSRNYGYTF.

This clonotype has at least ten counts. This rearrangement joins TRBV5-1 to TRBJ2-1; 8 nucleotides align to TRBD1. The CDR3 sequence is 15 residues long. CDR1 SGHRS and CDR2 YFSETQ come from the germline V gene. V was pared by 4 bases and J by 4 bases, with 7 bases of the junction left unmatched. The CDR3 sequence is CASSAGTGAYNEQFF. The DNA of the CDR3 is TGCGCCAGCAGCGCCGGGACAGGTGCTTACAATGAGCAGTTCTTC.

This clonotype was seen ten or more times. V usage is TRBV29-1 and J usage is TRBJ2-5; D unresolved. The CDR3 spans 13 residues. CDR1 and CDR2 (germline): SQVTM, ANQGSEA. The V end was cut by 8 bases, the J end by 3 bases, with 16 bases between. The CDR3 region has the DNA TGCAGCTGCGTCGAAGGGCCCAAAGAGACCCAGTACTTC. Translation: CSCVEGPKETQYF.

This clonotype was seen ten or more times. The rearrangement uses TRBV9 and TRBJ2-2; possibly TRBD1 for D (6 bases). CDR1 is SGDLS and CDR2 is YYNGEE in the germline V gene. The CDR3 totals 15 residues. V lost 4 bases and J 0 bases, leaving 10 bases between the germline ends. The CDR3 sequence: CASSSGQSNTGELFF. The CDR3 nucleotides read TGTGCCAGCAGCTCCGGACAGTCGAACACCGGGGAGCTGTTTTTT.

This clonotype was seen many times. V and J are TRBV7-9 and TRBJ2-7; D not resolved. CDR1 and CDR2 (germline): SEHNR, FQNEAQ (reference sequence). V was pared by 2 bases and J by 4 bases, with 12 bases between. The CDR3 length is 14 residues. This CDR3 is CASSLYPSLYEQYF. Written as DNA, the CDR3 is TGTGCCAGCAGCTTATATCCCTCTCTGTACGAGCAGTACTTC.

The rearrangement uses TRBV29-1 and TRBJ2-5, with TRBD1 identical over 9 bases. The CDR3 totals 12 residues. Germline assignment: CDR1 SQVTM and CDR2 ANQGSEA. V shed 7 bases, J shed 7 bases, and the junction held 7 bases outside the gene matches. The CDR3 protein is CSGGTGSTTQYF. The CDR3 coding sequence is TGCAGCGGGGGGACAGGGTCGACGACCCAGTACTTC.

There are many counts of this clonotype. The gene calls are TRBV18 and TRBJ2-1; D is perhaps TRBD2 (5 bases). Germline V CDR1 and CDR2: KGHSH, LQKENI. The V gene lost 3 bases and the J gene lost 2 bases, with 17 bases spanning the gap. The CDR3 loop spans 17 amino acids. The CDR3 spells CASSPVGGPPAYNEQFF. The CDR3 DNA reads TGTGCCAGCTCACCCGTCGGCGGGCCCCCAGCCTACAATGAGCAGTTCTTC.

The J gene is TRBJ2-1, the V gene TRBV6-2 or TRBV6-3, with 10 bases lining up with TRBD2. Germline V gives CDR1 MNHEY, CDR2 SVGEGT. The V segment lost 3 bases and the J segment 4 bases; nucleotides outside the gene matches: 9. This CDR3 is built from 17 residues. CDR3 bases: TGTGCCAGCAGTTATTCTAGCGGGAGACCATCTTACAATGAGCAGTTCTTC. The encoded protein is CASSYSSGRPSYNEQFF.

This clonotype occurred many times. V usage is TRBV7-8 and J usage is TRBJ2-3, with 7 positions matching TRBD1. Germline CDR1 is SGHVS and CDR2 is FQNEAQ. V was clipped by 4 bases and J by 4 bases; unmatched bases: 8. The length of the CDR3 is 15 residues. The CDR3 spells CASSSTGMGADTQYF. CDR3 sequence (DNA): TGTGCCAGCAGCTCGACAGGGATGGGTGCAGATACGCAGTATTTT.

This clonotype was counted many times. The chain has TRBV7-2 and TRBJ2-3; the match to TRBD2 covers 10 bases. The CDR3 is made up of 19 amino acids. CDR1 is SGHTA, CDR2 FQGNSA, per germline. Losses at the gene ends were 5 bases for V and 0 bases for J; bases not matched to a gene: 14. The CDR3 region has the DNA TGTGCCAGCAGCCCCCCGTGGGGAACTAGCGGGGCTAGCACAGATACGCAGTATTTT. Translating it yields CASSPPWGTSGASTDTQYF.

The J gene is TRBJ1-2, the V gene TRBV20-1, with D unclear. Germline V CDR1 and CDR2: DFQATT, SNEGSKA (reference sequence). The CDR3 is 15 residues long. Between the trimmed V and J ends, which lost 0 bases and 2 bases, there was a span of 13 bases. CDR3 DNA sequence: TGCAGTGCTAGAGATCCCCGTCCCCTCAACTATGGCTACACCTTC. Amino acids: CSARDPRPLNYGYTF.

This clonotype was observed a handful of times. The CDR3 protein is CSARDQTVSNEKLFF. The CDR3 coding sequence is TGCAGTGCTAGAGATCAGACAGTCAGTAATGAAAAACTGTTTTTT. V is TRBV20-1 and J is TRBJ1-4; TRBD1 is a possible D gene (5 bases). The CDR3 is made up of 15 amino acids. Germline lookup yields CDR1 DFQATT and CDR2 SNEGSKA (reference sequence). Trimming removed 0 bases from V and 4 bases from J, with 12 bases in between.

The table lists this clonotype with a few counts. The genes are TRBV20-1 and TRBJ1-5; D possibly corresponds to TRBD1 (5 bases). Germline CDR1 and CDR2: DFQATT and SNEGSKA (reference sequence). Trimming removed 3 bases at V and 3 bases at J, with 24 bases between. The length of the CDR3 is 18 residues. The CDR3 region is CSARAISSSRDFNQPQHF. CDR3 sequence (DNA): TGCAGTGCTAGGGCCATATCCTCCTCTCGGGACTTCAATCAGCCCCAGCATTTT.

A few counts support this clonotype. The rearrangement links TRBV19 to TRBJ1-5, with unresolved D. Trimming took off 2 bases at V and 3 bases at J, with 11 bases between the two ends. The CDR3 spans 15 residues. From germline, CDR1 is LNHDA and CDR2 SQIVND (reference sequence). DNA of the CDR3: TGTGCCAGTAGTATAAGTCAACGGGTCAATCAGCCCCAGCATTTT. Protein sequence: CASSISQRVNQPQHF.

In its sample, this clonotype was seen a few times. The rearrangement links TRBV11-2 to TRBJ2-1, with D perhaps matching TRBD2 (7 bases). Germline lookup yields CDR1 SGHAT and CDR2 FQNNGV. Trimming pared 1 base from V and 4 bases from J, leaving 14 bases between. This CDR3 contains 16 residues. CDR3 residues: CASSLVRGARYNEQFF. The CDR3, as DNA: TGTGCCAGCAGCTTAGTTCGGGGGGCGCGTTACAATGAGCAGTTCTTC.